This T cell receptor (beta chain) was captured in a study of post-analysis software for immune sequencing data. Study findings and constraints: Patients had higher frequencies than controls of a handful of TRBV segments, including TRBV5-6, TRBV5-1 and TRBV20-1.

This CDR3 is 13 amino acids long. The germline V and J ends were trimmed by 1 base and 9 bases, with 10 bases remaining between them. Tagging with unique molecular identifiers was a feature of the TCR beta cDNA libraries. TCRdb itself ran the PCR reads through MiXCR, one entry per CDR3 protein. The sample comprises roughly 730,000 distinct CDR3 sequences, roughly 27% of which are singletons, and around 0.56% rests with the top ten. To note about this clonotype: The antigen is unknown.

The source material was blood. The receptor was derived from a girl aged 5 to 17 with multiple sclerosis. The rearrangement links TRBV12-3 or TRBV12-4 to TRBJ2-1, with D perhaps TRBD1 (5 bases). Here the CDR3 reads CASSLGGRVEQFF. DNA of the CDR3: TGTGCCAGCAGTTTAGGGGGCCGGGTTGAGCAGTTCTTC.